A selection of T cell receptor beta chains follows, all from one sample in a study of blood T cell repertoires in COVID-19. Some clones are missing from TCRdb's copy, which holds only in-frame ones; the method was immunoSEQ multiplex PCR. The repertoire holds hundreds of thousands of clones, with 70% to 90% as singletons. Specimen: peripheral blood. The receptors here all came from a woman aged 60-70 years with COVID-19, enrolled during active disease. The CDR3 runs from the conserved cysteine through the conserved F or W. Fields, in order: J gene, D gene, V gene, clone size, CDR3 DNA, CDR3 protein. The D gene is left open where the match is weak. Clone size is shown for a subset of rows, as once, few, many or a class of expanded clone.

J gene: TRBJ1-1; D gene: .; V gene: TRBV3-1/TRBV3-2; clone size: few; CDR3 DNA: TGTGCCAGCAGCCATACGGAGAGAAGGTTCGCTGAAGCTTTCTTT; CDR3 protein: CASSHTERRFAEAFF
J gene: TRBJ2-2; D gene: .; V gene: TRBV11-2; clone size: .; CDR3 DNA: TGTGCCAGCAGCTTGGCTAGGGGGGGTCCAGGCGGGGAGCTGTTTTTT; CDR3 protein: CASSLARGGPGGELFF
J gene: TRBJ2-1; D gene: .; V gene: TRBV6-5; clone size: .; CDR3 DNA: TGTGCCAGCAGTTCGACGCCCGGGTACAATGAGCAGTTCTTC; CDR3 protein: CASSSTPGYNEQFF
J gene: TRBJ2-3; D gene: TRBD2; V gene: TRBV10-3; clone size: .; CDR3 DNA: TGTGCCATCAGTGAGTCCGGGACTAGTTTCACAGATACGCAGTATTTT; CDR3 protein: CAISESGTSFTDTQYF
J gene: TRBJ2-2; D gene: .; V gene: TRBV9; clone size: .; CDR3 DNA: TGTGCCAGCAGCCCGCGCCCGCGGGTGAGCACCGGGGAGCTGTTTTTT; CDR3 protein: CASSPRPRVSTGELFF
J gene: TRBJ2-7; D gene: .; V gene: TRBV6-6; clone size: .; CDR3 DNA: TGTGCCAGCAGTTACCCGGGGTCTTCCTACGAGCAGTACTTC; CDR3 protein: CASSYPGSSYEQYF
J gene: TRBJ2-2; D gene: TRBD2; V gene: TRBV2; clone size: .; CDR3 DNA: TGTGCCATCGCGTCCGGGATAGCGGGGGGGCCCGGGGAGCTGTTTTTT; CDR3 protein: CAIASGIAGGPGELFF
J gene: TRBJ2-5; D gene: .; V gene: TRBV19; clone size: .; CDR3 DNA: TGTGCCAGTAGTCCATTACTCGGGAGCCCGGGCGGAGAGACCCAGTACTTC; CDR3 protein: CASSPLLGSPGGETQYF
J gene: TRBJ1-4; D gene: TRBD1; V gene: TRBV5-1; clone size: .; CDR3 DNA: TGCGCCAGCAGCGGGACAGGGGGTTCTAATGAAAAACTGTTTTTT; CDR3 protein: CASSGTGGSNEKLFF
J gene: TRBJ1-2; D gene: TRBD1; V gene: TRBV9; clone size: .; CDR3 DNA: TGTGCCAGCAGCGCACCCCCTGGGCGGGACAGGTCTGCAGGGCCCTGCTTC; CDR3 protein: CASSAPPGRDRSAGPCF
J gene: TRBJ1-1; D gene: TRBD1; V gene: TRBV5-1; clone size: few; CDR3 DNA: TGCGCCAGCAGCTTGCGGCCCGGGACAGCCGTCACTGAAGCTTTCTTT; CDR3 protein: CASSLRPGTAVTEAFF
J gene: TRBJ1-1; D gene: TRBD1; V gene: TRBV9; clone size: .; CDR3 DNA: TGTGCCAGCAGCGCCCGGGACAGGGGCATCACTGAAGCTTTCTTT; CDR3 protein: CASSARDRGITEAFF
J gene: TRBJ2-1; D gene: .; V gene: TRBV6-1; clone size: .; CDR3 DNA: TGTGCCAGCAGTGAACCGGGTGCAGTTACCAATGAGCAGTTCTTC; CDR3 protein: CASSEPGAVTNEQFF
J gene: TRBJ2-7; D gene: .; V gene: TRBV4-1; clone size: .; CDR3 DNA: TGCGCCAGCAGCCTTCAGGGGAAGGTTTTCTTC; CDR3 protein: CASSLQGKVFF
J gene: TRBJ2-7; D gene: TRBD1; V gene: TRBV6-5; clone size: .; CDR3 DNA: TGTGCCAGCGGGGACAGGGGTTACGAGCAGTACTTC; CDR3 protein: CASGDRGYEQYF
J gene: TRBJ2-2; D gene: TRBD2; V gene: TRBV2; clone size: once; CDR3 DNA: TGTGCCAGCACCGGTCGCGGGGGGGGCACCGGGGAGCTGTTTTTT; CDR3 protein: CASTGRGGGTGELFF
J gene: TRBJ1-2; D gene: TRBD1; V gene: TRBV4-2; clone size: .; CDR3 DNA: TGTGCCAGCAGCCAAGTTGAGGGGGCGGATGGCTACACCTTC; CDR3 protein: CASSQVEGADGYTF
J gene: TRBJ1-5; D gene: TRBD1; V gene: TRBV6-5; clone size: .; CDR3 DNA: TGTGCCAGCAGACGACAGGGACAGAGCAATCAGCCCCAGCATTTT; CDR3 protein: CASRRQGQSNQPQHF
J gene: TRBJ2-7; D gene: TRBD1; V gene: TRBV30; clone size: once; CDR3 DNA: TGTGCCTGGAGCCGGGACAGGGTCGAGGAGCAGTACTTC; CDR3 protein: CAWSRDRVEEQYF
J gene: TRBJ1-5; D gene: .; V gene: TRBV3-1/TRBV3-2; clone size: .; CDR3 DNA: TGTGCCAGCAGCCAAGCAGGGGTCGTCAATCAGCCCCAGCATTTT; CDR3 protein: CASSQAGVVNQPQHF
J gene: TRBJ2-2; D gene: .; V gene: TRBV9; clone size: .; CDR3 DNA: TGTGCCAGCAGCGGAGACGAGGGGGGGCCCACCGGGGAGCTGTTTTTT; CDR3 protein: CASSGDEGGPTGELFF
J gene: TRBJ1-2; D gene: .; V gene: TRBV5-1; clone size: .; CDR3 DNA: TGCGCCAGCAGTTCCCAATTGTATGGCTACACCTTC; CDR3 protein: CASSSQLYGYTF
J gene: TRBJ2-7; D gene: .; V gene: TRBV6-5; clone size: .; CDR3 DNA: TGTGCCAGCAGTTACTCCCCGGGAGCCTACGAGCAGTACTTC; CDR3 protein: CASSYSPGAYEQYF
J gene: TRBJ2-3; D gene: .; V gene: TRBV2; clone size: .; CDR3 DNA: TGTGCCAGCAGTGTCGCGGGGATCACAGATACGCAGTATTTT; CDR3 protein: CASSVAGITDTQYF
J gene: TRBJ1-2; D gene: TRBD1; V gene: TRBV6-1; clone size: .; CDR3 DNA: TGTGCCAGCAGTGAAAAGACAGGGGTTAACTATGGCTACACCTTC; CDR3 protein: CASSEKTGVNYGYTF
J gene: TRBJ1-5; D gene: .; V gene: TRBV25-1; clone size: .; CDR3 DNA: TGTGCCAGCAGTAGTGGCAGAACTAGCAATCAGCCCCAGCATTTT; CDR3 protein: CASSSGRTSNQPQHF
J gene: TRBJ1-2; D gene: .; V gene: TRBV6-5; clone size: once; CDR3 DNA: TGTGCCAGCAGTCCGTTTTATGGCTACACCTTC; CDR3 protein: CASSPFYGYTF
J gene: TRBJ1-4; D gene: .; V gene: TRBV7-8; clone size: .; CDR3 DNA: TGTGCCAGCAGCTTCCTAGGGGTTAATGAAAAACTGTTTTTT; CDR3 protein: CASSFLGVNEKLFF
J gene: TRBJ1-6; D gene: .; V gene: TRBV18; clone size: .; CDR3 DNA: TGTGCCAGCTCCGAAACGACAGCCCGTTCATCACCCCTCCACTTT; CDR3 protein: CASSETTARSSPLHF
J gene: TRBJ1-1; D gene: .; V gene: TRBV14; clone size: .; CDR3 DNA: TGTGCCAGCAGCCAAGATATCAGGGGAAACACTGAAGCTTTCTTT; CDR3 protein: CASSQDIRGNTEAFF
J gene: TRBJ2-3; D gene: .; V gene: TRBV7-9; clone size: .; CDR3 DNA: TGTGCCAGCAGCCCTACAGGGTATAGCACAGATACGCAGTATTTT; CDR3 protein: CASSPTGYSTDTQYF
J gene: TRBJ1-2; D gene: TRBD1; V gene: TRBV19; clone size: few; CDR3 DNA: TGTGCCAGTAGTATATCCGGACAGGGGCAAGGAGGCTACACCTTC; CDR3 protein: CASSISGQGQGGYTF
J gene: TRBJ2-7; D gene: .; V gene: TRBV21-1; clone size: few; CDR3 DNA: TGTGCCAGCAGCCACGACGGCGGGGGGCGCGAGCAGTACTTC; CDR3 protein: CASSHDGGGREQYF